Below are 2 T cell receptor beta chains sequenced from a single sample in a study of CD8 T cells in ankylosing spondylitis. A single record per CDR3 protein comes from TCRdb applying MiXCR to the 5' RACE reads. The table includes about 69,000 distinct CDR3 sequences, about 5.4% detected once. The sequenced sample consisted of blood, either unsorted or a sorted T cell fraction (not recorded which). These receptors were obtained from a male donor with ankylosing spondylitis or in good health (not recorded which).

This chain uses TRBV3-1 with TRBJ2-3; TRBD2 is a possible D gene (5 bases). This CDR3 has 13 amino acids. The V gene lost 2 bases and the J gene lost 6 bases, with 9 bases spanning the gap. Germline CDR1 and CDR2: LGHDT and YNNKEL (reference sequence). Here the CDR3 DNA reads TGTGCCAGCAGCCAACAGAGGGCGGATACGCAGTATTTT. Translating gives CASSQQRADTQYF.

The table lists this clonotype with many counts. The rearrangement joins TRBV20-1 to TRBJ1-6; D is possibly TRBD1 (6 bases). From germline, CDR1 is DFQATT and CDR2 SNEGSKA (reference sequence). With 3 bases removed from V and 1 base from J, the gap between germline ends came to 16 bases. The CDR3 extends over 17 amino acids. The CDR3 sequence: CSASDSSQGSYNSPLHF. CDR3 coding DNA: TGCAGTGCTAGTGATAGTTCTCAGGGGTCCTATAATTCACCCCTCCACTTT.